This passage covers 18 T cell receptor beta chains from one sample sequenced in a study of cytomegalovirus exposure and HLA in healthy donors. The table came from immunoSEQ multiplex PCR; TCRdb's copy has only in-frame clones and leaves some out. The sample includes 150,000 or so clones, 80% to 90% of them seen just once. The material sequenced was PBMCs. The receptors derive from a man in his late teens or twenties in good health and CMV-seropositive.

This chain connects TRBV2 to TRBJ1-2; D gene uncertain. Germline values: CDR1 SNHLY, CDR2 FYNNEI. The V and J ends lost 0 bases and 4 bases respectively, with 12 bases between them. This CDR3 comprises 15 residues. DNA for the CDR3: TGTGCCAGCAGTGAAGCCCCAGAAACTATCTATGGCTACACCTTC. Translation gives CASSEAPETIYGYTF.

The genes are TRBV7-2 and TRBJ1-3; tentatively, D is TRBD1 (5 bases). With 7 bases removed from V and 8 bases from J, the gap between germline ends came to 12 bases. Germline-derived CDR1 and CDR2 are SGHTA and FQGNSA. This CDR3 is 12 amino acids long. The CDR3: CASTTGGDTIYF. In nucleotides, the CDR3 is TGTGCCAGCACCACGGGGGGGGACACCATATATTTT.

The V gene is TRBV9, the J gene TRBJ2-3, with 8 bases matching TRBD1. CDR3 length: 16 residues. The J segment lost 5 bases and the V segment lost 0 bases, leaving 8 bases of the junction unmatched. Germline loops: CDR1 SGDLS, CDR2 YYNGEE. This CDR3 reads CASSVVSATGGDTQYF. CDR3 DNA sequence: TGTGCCAGCAGCGTAGTATCTGCAACAGGGGGAGATACGCAGTATTTT.

The gene calls are TRBV5-6 and TRBJ2-7; possible D gene TRBD2, 5 bases. The V gene lost 2 bases and the J gene lost 3 bases, with 18 bases spanning the gap. In germline, CDR1 is SGHDT, CDR2 YYEEEE. This CDR3 has 16 residues. CDR3 in amino acids: CASSFLGATRGYEQYF. As DNA, the CDR3 is TGTGCCAGCAGCTTCTTAGGTGCAACACGGGGCTACGAGCAGTACTTC.

J is TRBJ2-5 and V is TRBV30, with D maybe TRBD1 (6 bases). This CDR3 has 14 amino acids. Germline CDR1 is GTSNPN and CDR2 is SVGIG (reference sequence). The CDR3 spells CAGTLTGIQETQYF. The CDR3, as DNA: TGTGCAGGGACCCTAACAGGGATCCAAGAGACCCAGTACTTC.

A few counts support this clone. The chain couples TRBV9 to TRBJ2-7; TRBD2 agrees at 9 bases. CDR1 is SGDLS and CDR2 is YYNGEE in the germline V gene. This CDR3 is built from 14 residues. J gave up 5 bases and V 0 bases, and 3 bases lay outside the gene matches. The CDR3 reads CASSVAERGDEQYF. CDR3 sequence (DNA): TGTGCCAGCAGCGTAGCGGAGCGGGGGGACGAGCAGTACTTC.

CDR3 in DNA: TGCGCCAGCAGCCAAGGGGGAGGGTCAGAGACCCAGTACTTC. It encodes CASSQGGGSETQYF. This chain connects TRBV4-3 to TRBJ2-5; 7 nucleotides line up with TRBD2. The CDR3 runs to 14 residues. The ends lost 1 base at V and 4 bases at J; junction bases unmatched: 3. Per germline, CDR1 LGHNA and CDR2 YSLEER.

The chain links TRBV16 to TRBJ2-2; 11 bases map to TRBD2. In germline, CDR1 is KGHSY, CDR2 FQNENV. CDR3 size: 16 residues. V lost 4 bases to trimming and J lost 5 bases; unmatched junction nucleotides: 6. The CDR3, as DNA: TGTGCCAGCAGCCTTTCCCTAGCGGGAGGTACCGGGGAGCTGTTTTTT. Translation gives CASSLSLAGGTGELFF.

This clone has just one count. This chain joins TRBV27 and TRBJ2-3, with 11 bases identical to TRBD1. This CDR3 comprises 15 residues. The V gene end was trimmed by 7 bases and the J gene end by 4 bases; junction bases not matched to a gene: 7. From germline, CDR1 is MNHEY and CDR2 SMNVEV (reference sequence). The CDR3 nucleotides are TGTGCCAGCACGGCGGGGGACAGGGGGGCAGATACGCAGTATTTT. Translating it yields CASTAGDRGADTQYF.

CDR3 sequence reads: CAWSDGTSQETQYF. The DNA of the CDR3 is TGTGCCTGGAGCGATGGGACTAGCCAAGAGACCCAGTACTTC. The chain is built from TRBV30 and TRBJ2-5, with 8 positions matching TRBD2. This CDR3 contains 14 residues. In germline, CDR1 is GTSNPN, CDR2 SVGIG (reference sequence). The V gene end was trimmed by 3 bases and the J gene end by 1 base; junction bases not matched to a gene: 4.

The chain employs TRBV6-5 and TRBJ2-5; a weak D match, TRBD2 (6 bases). The CDR3 runs to 14 residues. In germline, CDR1 is MNHEY, CDR2 SVGAGI. Between the trimmed V and J ends, which lost 6 bases and 4 bases, there was a span of 15 bases. CDR3 nucleotide sequence: TGTGCCAGCAGCCCCCCGGGGAGGCGAGAGACCCAGTACTTC. Amino acid sequence: CASSPPGRRETQYF.

CDR3 bases: TGCGCCAGCAGCTTAACGAGGGCGGGACAGGGGAATGAAAAACTGTTTTTT. Its translation: CASSLTRAGQGNEKLFF. The gene calls are TRBV5-1 and TRBJ1-4; TRBD1 aligns across 10 bases. The ends lost 2 bases at V and 5 bases at J; junction bases unmatched: 9. Germline-derived CDR1 and CDR2 are SGHRS and YFSETQ. The CDR3 is made up of 17 amino acids.

This rearrangement joins TRBV7-2 to TRBJ2-1; the match to TRBD1 covers 9 bases. Germline V gives CDR1 SGHTA, CDR2 FQGNSA. The CDR3 has 15 amino acids. V shed 4 bases, J shed 10 bases, and the junction held 11 bases outside the gene matches. The CDR3 sequence: CASSSSRDRVVEQFF. CDR3 nucleotide sequence: TGTGCCAGCAGCTCGTCCCGGGACAGGGTAGTGGAGCAGTTCTTC.

The CDR3 loop is CASSLGTTEQYF. DNA for the CDR3: TGTGCCAGCAGCTTGGGGACTACCGAGCAGTACTTC. The V call is TRBV5-4, the J call TRBJ2-7, with D maybe TRBD2 (6 bases). The V gene's germline CDR1 is SGHNT and CDR2 YYREEE (reference sequence). This CDR3 has 12 residues. The V end lost 0 bases, the J end lost 6 bases, and 7 bases lay between the germline ends.

This chain connects TRBV6-5 to TRBJ2-1, with a weak D call TRBD1 (5 bases). The V end lost 4 bases, the J end lost 4 bases, and 14 bases lay between the germline ends. This CDR3 has 15 residues. Germline assignment: CDR1 MNHEY and CDR2 SVGAGI. The CDR3 coding sequence is TGTGCCAGCAGTTCCCGACAGAGAAATTACAATGAGCAGTTCTTC. It yields the protein CASSSRQRNYNEQFF.

The V gene is TRBV6-1, the J gene TRBJ1-5, with TRBD1 identical over 7 bases. V dropped 7 bases and J dropped 9; count of bases not matched to a gene: 6. In germline, CDR1 is MNHNS, CDR2 SASEGT. This CDR3 has 12 residues. The CDR3 is CASTQGGGPQHF. CDR3 coding DNA: TGTGCCAGCACCCAGGGGGGAGGGCCCCAGCATTTT.

The V gene is TRBV19, the J gene TRBJ1-1; D perhaps matches TRBD1 (6 bases). There are 15 residues in the CDR3. Between the trimmed V and J ends, which lost 5 bases and 1 base, there was a span of 14 bases. Germline assignment: CDR1 LNHDA and CDR2 SQIVND (reference sequence). The CDR3 reads CASSVPRTANTEAFF. CDR3 DNA: TGTGCCAGTAGTGTCCCCCGGACAGCGAACACTGAAGCTTTCTTT.

The V and J genes are TRBV7-7 and TRBJ2-5, with 7 bases matching TRBD2. The trim removed 5 bases at V and 5 bases at J, leaving 8 bases unmatched. Germline V CDR1 and CDR2: SSHAT, FNYEAQ (reference sequence). The CDR3 runs to 14 residues. This chain's CDR3 is CASSLGGSGETQYF. The DNA for the CDR3 is TGTGCCAGCAGCCTCGGGGGGTCGGGGGAGACCCAGTACTTC.